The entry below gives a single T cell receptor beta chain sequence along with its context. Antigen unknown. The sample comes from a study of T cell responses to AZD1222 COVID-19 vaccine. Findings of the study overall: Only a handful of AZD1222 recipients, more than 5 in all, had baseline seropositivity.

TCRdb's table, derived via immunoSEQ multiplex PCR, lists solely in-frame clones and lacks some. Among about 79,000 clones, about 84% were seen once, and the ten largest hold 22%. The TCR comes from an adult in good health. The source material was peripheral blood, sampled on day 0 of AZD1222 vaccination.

The chain's CDR3 is CASSSTLRGGYTF. Written as DNA, the CDR3 is TGTGCCAGCAGCAGCACCCTTCGGGGTGGCTACACCTTC. The V and J genes are TRBV9 and TRBJ1-2, with D unresolved. V shed 4 bases and J shed 7 bases, with 14 bases lying between them. Germline V gene lookup returns CDR1 SGDLS and CDR2 YYNGEE. This CDR3 spans 13 amino acids.